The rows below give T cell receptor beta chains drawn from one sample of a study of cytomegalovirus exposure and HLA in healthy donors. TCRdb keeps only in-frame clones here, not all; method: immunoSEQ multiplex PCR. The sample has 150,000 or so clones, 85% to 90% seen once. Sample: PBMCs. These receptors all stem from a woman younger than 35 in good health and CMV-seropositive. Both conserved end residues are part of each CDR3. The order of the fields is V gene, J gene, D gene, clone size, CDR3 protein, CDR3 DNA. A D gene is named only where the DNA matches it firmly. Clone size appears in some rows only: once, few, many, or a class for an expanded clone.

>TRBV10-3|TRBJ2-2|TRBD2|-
CAISERGLVGTGELFF
TGTGCCATCAGTGAAAGGGGACTAGTCGGCACCGGGGAGCTGTTTTTT
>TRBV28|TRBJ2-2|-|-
CASRDRNTGELFF
TGTGCCAGCAGAGACAGAAACACCGGGGAGCTGTTTTTT
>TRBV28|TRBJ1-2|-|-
CASRHRQKGQGGYTF
TGTGCCAGCAGACATAGGCAAAAGGGGCAGGGTGGCTACACCTTC
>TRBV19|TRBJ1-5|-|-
CASSIFVGRQAVQPQHF
TGTGCCAGTAGTATCTTCGTGGGTAGGCAGGCCGTTCAGCCCCAGCATTTT
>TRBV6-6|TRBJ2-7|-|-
CASSYNRYEQYF
TGTGCCAGCAGTTACAATAGATACGAGCAGTACTTC
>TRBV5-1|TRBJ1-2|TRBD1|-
CASSLVQGDYGYTF
TGCGCCAGCAGCTTGGTTCAGGGGGACTATGGCTACACCTTC
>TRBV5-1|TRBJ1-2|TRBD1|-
CASSWGQNYGYTF
TGCGCCAGCAGCTGGGGACAGAACTATGGCTACACCTTC
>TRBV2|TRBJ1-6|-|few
CASSRGSPLHF
TGTGCCAGCAGTCGCGGTTCACCCCTCCACTTT
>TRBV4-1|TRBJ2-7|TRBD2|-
CASSQGRGGVYEQYF
TGCGCCAGCAGCCAAGGGCGGGGGGGCGTCTACGAGCAGTACTTC
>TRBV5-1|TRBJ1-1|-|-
CASSLLETEAFF
TGCGCCAGCAGCTTGTTGGAGACTGAAGCTTTCTTT
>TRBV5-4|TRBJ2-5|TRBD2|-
CASSFAGGTGTQYF
TGTGCCAGCAGCTTTGCCGGGGGGACGGGGACCCAGTACTTC
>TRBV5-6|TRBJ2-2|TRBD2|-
CASSLLAGANTGELFF
TGTGCCAGCAGCTTACTAGCGGGGGCAAACACCGGGGAGCTGTTTTTT
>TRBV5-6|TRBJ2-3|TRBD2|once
CASSQGLAGTDTQYF
TGTGCCAGCAGCCAGGGACTAGCGGGCACAGATACGCAGTATTTT
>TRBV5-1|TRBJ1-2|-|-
CASSLQQVDYGYTF
TGCGCCAGCAGCTTGCAACAGGTAGACTATGGCTACACCTTC
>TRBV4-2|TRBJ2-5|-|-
CASSQEKEGTTQYF
TGTGCCAGCAGCCAAGAAAAGGAGGGGACGACCCAGTACTTC
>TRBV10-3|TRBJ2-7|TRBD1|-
CAISGMIQGAGEQYF
TGTGCCATCAGTGGAATGATACAGGGGGCAGGTGAGCAGTACTTC
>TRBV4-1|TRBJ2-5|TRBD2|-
CASSPLAEEETQYF
TGCGCCAGCAGCCCACTAGCGGAGGAAGAGACCCAGTACTTC
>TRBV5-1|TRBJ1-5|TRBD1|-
CASIDRGGSNQPQHF
TGCGCCAGCATCGACAGGGGAGGTAGCAATCAGCCCCAGCATTTT
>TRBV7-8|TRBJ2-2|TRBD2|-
CASSWTSGGPGGGELFF
TGTGCCAGCAGCTGGACTAGCGGGGGTCCCGGTGGCGGGGAGCTGTTTTTT
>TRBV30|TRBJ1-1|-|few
CAWIYGSNTEAFF
TGTGCCTGGATCTATGGTTCCAACACTGAAGCTTTCTTT
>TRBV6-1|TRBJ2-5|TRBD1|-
CASRARDRVQETQYF
TGTGCCAGCAGAGCTCGGGACAGGGTTCAAGAGACCCAGTACTTC
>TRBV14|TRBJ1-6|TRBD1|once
CASSLTGGAWSPLHF
TGTGCCAGCAGCCTGACAGGGGGCGCTTGGTCACCCCTCCACTTT
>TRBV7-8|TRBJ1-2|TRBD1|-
CASSLEGAGYGYTF
TGTGCCAGCAGCTTGGAGGGGGCCGGCTATGGCTACACCTTC
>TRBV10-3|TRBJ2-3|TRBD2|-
CAISVSSGGSTDTQYF
TGTGCCATCAGTGTTTCTAGCGGGGGGAGTACAGATACGCAGTATTTT
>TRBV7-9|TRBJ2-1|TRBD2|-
CASRSYRAGGYTYNEQFF
TGTGCCAGCAGATCGTATAGGGCGGGGGGTTATACCTACAATGAGCAGTTCTTC
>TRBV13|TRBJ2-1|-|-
CASSPLLFDRRQFF
TGTGCCAGCAGCCCCCTCCTATTTGACAGGAGGCAGTTCTTC
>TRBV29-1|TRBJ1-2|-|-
CSVEDDIWGNYGYTF
TGCAGCGTTGAAGACGATATATGGGGCAACTATGGCTACACCTTC